The clone carrying this TCR beta chain was detected many times. The antigen is unknown. The CDR3 totals 16 residues. CDR1 SGHTA and CDR2 FQGTGA come from the germline V gene. V lost 3 bases and J lost 1, with 14 bases in between. The investigators amplified TCR beta CDR3 regions from RNA transcripts. During a first-round RT-PCR of the TCR CDR3, the HTBI primer set was used. TCRdb independently ran MiXCR on the multiplex PCR reads; one entry per CDR3 protein. The table records approximately 600,000 distinct CDR3 sequences, 14% of them present only once. This sample was taken from a study of T cells in Graves' hyperthyroidism and ophthalmopathy. Across the whole study: Peripheral blood was collected at initial diagnosis, before any treatment.

Inclusion characteristics of ophthalmopathy patients comprised a Clinical Activity Score of at least 3, a NOSPECS grade of at least 4, and duration under 3 months. Findings and limits, study-wide: Stable hyperthyroidism was separated from ophthalmopathy by a model based on 13 V-J features.

J is TRBJ2-3 and V is TRBV7-3; tentative D call: TRBD1 (5 bases). The sequencing sample was made of blood. This receptor was obtained from a woman aged 18 to 35 with Graves' ophthalmopathy. The CDR3 spells CASSLRTGWGTDTQYF. DNA of the CDR3: TGTGCCAGCAGCTTGAGAACAGGATGGGGCACAGATACGCAGTATTTT.